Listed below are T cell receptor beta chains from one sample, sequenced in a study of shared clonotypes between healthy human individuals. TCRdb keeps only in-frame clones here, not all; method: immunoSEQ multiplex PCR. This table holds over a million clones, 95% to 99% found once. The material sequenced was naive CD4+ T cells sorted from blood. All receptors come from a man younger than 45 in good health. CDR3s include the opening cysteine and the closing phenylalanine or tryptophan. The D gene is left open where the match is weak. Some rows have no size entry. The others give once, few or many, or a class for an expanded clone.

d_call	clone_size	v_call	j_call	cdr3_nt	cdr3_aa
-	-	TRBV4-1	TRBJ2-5	TGCGCCAGCAGCCAAGTTGAGCTGCAGGAGACCCAGTACTTC	CASSQVELQETQYF
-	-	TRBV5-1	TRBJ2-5	TGCGCCAGCAGCTTACTTCCAAGGGGAGAGACCCAGTACTTC	CASSLLPRGETQYF
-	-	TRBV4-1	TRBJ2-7	TGCGCCAGCAGCCAAGATATCTCTAGAGCCCGAGAGCAGTACTTC	CASSQDISRAREQYF
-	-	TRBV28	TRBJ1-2	TGTGCCAGCAGTTCAGATGGCCTGGGCTATGGCTACACCTTC	CASSSDGLGYGYTF
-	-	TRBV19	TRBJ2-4	TGTGCCAGATTGAAGCTAGCCAAAAACATTCAGTACTTC	CARLKLAKNIQYF
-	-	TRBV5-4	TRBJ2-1	TGTGCCAGCAGCTTGGGAACCGACAGCAATGAGCAGTTCTTC	CASSLGTDSNEQFF
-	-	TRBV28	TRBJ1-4	TGTGCCAGCAGCAATGACGGAGCAACTAATGAAAAACTGTTTTTT	CASSNDGATNEKLFF
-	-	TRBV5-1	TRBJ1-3	TGCGCCAGCAGTCCAGGGCGATACTCTGGAAACACCATATATTTT	CASSPGRYSGNTIYF
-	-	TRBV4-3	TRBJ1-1	TGCGCCAGCAGCCAACGCCGCGGGGGGCTACTGGAAGCTTTCTTT	CASSQRRGGLLEAFF
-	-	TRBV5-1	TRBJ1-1	TGCGCCAGCAGCTTGGGCTCCGGGCCCTTGAACACTGAAGCTTTCTTT	CASSLGSGPLNTEAFF
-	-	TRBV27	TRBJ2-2	TGTGCCAGCAGTTTATTAGTGACCGGGGAGCTGTTTTTT	CASSLLVTGELFF
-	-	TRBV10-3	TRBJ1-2	TGTGCCATCAGTGAGAGGTCCCCTAAGTTTGGCTACACCTTC	CAISERSPKFGYTF
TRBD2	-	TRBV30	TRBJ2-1	TGTGCCTGGAGCATCGTCCGCCGGACTAGCGTGAGAATTTCGTACAATGAGCAGTTCTTC	CAWSIVRRTSVRISYNEQFF
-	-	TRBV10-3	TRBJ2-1	TGTGCCATCAGCCTAAATCTGGATGAGCAGTTCTTC	CAISLNLDEQFF
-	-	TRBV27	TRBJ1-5	TGTGCCAGCAGTTTAGGGGCAACAGGGCCTAATCAGCCCCAGCATTTT	CASSLGATGPNQPQHF
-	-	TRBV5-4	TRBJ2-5	TGTGCCAGCAGCGGCACGGAGACTGGGACCCAGTACTTC	CASSGTETGTQYF
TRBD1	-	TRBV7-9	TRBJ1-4	TGTGCCAGCAGCGAGACAGGGGATAATGAAAAACTGTTTTTT	CASSETGDNEKLFF
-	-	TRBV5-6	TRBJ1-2	TGTGCCAGCAGCTTGTGGGCCCAGTCACGCTACACCTTC	CASSLWAQSRYTF
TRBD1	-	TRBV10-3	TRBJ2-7	TGTGCCATCAGTGAGAAGCTCTGGACAGGGGGAAGTGAGCAGTACTTC	CAISEKLWTGGSEQYF
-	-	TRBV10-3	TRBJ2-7	TGTGCCATCAGCCGGCAGTCATACGAGCAGTACTTC	CAISRQSYEQYF
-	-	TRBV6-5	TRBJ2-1	TGTGCCAGCAGTTACTCGATCGGTACTGAGCAGTTCTTC	CASSYSIGTEQFF
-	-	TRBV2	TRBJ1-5	TGTGCCTGTCGGTCGGACCTCAATCAGCCCCAGCATTTT	CACRSDLNQPQHF
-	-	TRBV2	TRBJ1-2	TGTGCCAGCAGTCCGTTAGGGGACTATGGCTACACCTTC	CASSPLGDYGYTF
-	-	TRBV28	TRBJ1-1	TGTGCCACCGAAACAGGTCCCGACACTGAAGCTTTCTTT	CATETGPDTEAFF
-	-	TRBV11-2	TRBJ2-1	TGTGCCAGCAGCTTCGACTCGTACAATGAGCAGTTCTTC	CASSFDSYNEQFF
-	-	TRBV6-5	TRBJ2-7	TGTGCCAGCAGCTCGGCGGTACGCGGAGCCTACGAGCAGTACTTC	CASSSAVRGAYEQYF
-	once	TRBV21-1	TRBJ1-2	TGTGCCAGCAGCCCTCCTAACAGGGTTGGTGGCTACACCTTC	CASSPPNRVGGYTF
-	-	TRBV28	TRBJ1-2	TGTGCCAGCAGTAACTACATGTATGGCTACACCTTC	CASSNYMYGYTF
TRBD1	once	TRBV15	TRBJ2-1	TGTGCCACCAGCAGAGCGACAGGGGGTAATGGTGAGCAGTTCTTC	CATSRATGGNGEQFF
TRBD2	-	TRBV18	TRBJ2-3	TGTGCCAGCTCACCCCCTGGGACTAGCGGGAGTTTTGGCTCCGCGCAGTATTTT	CASSPPGTSGSFGSAQYF
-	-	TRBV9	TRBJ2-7	TGTGCCAGCAGCTCTCAGGGGTACGAGCAGTACTTC	CASSSQGYEQYF
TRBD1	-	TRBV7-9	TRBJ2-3	TGTGCCAGCAGCTTGGGGGACAGGGGGCGCACAGATACGCAGTATTTT	CASSLGDRGRTDTQYF
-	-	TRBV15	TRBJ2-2	TGTGCCACCAGCAGAGGGTTTACAGGAAACCCCGGGGAGCTGTTTTTT	CATSRGFTGNPGELFF
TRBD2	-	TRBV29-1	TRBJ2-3	TGCAGCGTTGTTGGGACTAGCGGAACTAGCACAGATACGCAGTATTTT	CSVVGTSGTSTDTQYF
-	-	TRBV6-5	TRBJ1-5	TGTGCCAGCAGTTACCTAGGTCAGCCCCAGCATTTT	CASSYLGQPQHF
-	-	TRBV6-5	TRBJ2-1	TGTGCCAGCAGTTACTCCTCAGCGCGCCGCAATGAGCAGTTCTTC	CASSYSSARRNEQFF
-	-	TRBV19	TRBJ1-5	TGTGCCACCTCCTCCTTCTATAGCAATCAGCCCCAGCATTTT	CATSSFYSNQPQHF
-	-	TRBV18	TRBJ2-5	TGTGCCAGCTCGCCGTACCAAGAGACCCAGTACTTC	CASSPYQETQYF
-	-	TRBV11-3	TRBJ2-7	TGTGCCAGCAGCCGCTCGACAGGTGGAACCTACGAGCAGTACTTC	CASSRSTGGTYEQYF
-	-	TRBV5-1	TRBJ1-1	TGCGCCAGCAGCTTTCGTGGCAGGGGACCTGACAACACTGAAGCTTTCTTT	CASSFRGRGPDNTEAFF
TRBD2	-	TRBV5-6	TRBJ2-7	TGTGCCAGCAGCTTGGTGAGACTAGCGGGGATCTACGAGCAGTACTTC	CASSLVRLAGIYEQYF
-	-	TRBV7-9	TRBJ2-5	TGTGCCAGCAGCTTAGTAGGGCACTTGGAGACCCAGTACTTC	CASSLVGHLETQYF
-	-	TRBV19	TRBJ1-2	TGTGCCAGTAGCTTTCTTGGGGTTGACCATGGCTACACCTTC	CASSFLGVDHGYTF
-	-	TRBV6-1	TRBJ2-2	TGTGCCAGCAGTAGGATTCTAAACACCGGGGAGCTGTTTTTT	CASSRILNTGELFF